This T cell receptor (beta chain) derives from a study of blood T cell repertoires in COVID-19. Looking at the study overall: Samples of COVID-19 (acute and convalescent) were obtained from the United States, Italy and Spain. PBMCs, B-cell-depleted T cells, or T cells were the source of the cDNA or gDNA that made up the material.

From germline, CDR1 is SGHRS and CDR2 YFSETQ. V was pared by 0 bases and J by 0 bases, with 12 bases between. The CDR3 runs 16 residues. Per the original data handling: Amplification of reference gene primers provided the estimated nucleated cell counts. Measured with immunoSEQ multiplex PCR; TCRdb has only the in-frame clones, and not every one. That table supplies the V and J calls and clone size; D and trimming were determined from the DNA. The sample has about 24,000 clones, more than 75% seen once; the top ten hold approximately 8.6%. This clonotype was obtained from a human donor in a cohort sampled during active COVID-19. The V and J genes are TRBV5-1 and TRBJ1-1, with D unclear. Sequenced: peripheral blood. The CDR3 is CASSLAVTGMNTEAFF. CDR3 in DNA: TGCGCCAGCAGCTTGGCCGTCACGGGTATGAACACTGAAGCTTTCTTT.